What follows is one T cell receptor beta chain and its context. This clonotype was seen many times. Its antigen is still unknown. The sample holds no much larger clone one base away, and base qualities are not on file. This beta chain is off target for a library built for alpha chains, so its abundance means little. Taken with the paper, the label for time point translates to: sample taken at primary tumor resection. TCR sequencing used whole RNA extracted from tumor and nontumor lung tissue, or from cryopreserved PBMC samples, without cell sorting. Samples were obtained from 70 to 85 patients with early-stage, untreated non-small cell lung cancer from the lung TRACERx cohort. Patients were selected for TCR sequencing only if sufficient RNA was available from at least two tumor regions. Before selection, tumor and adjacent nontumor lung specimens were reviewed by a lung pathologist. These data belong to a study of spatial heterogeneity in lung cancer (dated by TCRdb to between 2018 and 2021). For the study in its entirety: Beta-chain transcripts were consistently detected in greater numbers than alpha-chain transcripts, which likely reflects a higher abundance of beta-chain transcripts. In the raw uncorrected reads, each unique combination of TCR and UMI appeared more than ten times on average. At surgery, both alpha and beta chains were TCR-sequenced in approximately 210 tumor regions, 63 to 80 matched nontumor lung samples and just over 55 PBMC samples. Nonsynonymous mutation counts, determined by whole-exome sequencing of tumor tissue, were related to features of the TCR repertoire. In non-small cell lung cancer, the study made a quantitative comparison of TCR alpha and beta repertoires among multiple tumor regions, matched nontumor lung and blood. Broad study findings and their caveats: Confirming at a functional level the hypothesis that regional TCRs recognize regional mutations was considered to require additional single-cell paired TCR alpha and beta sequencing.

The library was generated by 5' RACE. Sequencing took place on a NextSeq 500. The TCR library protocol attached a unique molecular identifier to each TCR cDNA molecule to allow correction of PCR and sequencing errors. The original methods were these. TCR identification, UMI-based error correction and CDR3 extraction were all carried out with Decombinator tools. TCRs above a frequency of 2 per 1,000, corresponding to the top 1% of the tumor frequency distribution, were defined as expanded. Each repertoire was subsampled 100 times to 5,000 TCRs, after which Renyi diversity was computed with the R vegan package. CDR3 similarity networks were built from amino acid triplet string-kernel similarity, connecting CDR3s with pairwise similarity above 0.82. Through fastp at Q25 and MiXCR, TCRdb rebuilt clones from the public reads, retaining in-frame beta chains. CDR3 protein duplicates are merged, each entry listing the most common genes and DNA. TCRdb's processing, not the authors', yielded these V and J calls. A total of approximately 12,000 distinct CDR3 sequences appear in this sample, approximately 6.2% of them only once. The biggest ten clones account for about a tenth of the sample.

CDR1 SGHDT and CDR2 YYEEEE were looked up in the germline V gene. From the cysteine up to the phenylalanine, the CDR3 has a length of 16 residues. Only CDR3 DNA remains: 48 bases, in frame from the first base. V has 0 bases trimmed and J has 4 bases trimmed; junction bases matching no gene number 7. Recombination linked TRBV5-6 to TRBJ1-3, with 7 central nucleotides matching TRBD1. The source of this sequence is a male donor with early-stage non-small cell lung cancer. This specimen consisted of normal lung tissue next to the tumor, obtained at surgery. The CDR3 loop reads CASSLALTGAGNTIYF. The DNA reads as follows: TGTGCCAGCAGCTTGGCCCTCACAGGGGCAGGAAACACCATATATTTT.